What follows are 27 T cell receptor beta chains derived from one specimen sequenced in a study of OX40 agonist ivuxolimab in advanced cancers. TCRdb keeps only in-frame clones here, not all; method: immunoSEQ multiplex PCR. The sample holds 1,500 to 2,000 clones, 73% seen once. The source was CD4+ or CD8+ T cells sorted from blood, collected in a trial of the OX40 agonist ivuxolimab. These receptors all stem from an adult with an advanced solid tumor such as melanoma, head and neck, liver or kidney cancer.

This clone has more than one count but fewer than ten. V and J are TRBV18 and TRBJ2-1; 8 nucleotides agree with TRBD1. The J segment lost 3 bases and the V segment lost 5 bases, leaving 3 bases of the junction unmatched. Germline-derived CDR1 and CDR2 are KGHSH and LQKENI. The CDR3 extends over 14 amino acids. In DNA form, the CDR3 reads TGTGCCAGCTCATGGACAGGGTTCTACAATGAGCAGTTCTTC. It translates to CASSWTGFYNEQFF.

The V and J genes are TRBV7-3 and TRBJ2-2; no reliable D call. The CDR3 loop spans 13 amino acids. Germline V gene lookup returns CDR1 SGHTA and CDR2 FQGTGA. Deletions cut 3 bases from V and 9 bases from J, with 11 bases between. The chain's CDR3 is CASSLDGPRELFF. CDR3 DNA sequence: TGTGCCAGCAGCTTGGACGGCCCGAGGGAGCTGTTTTTT.

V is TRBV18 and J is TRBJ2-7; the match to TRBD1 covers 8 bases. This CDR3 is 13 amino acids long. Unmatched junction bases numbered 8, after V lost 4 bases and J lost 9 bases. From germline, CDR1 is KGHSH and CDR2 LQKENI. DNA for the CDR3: TGTGCCAGCTCACGTATGGACAGGGAAGGGCAGTACTTC. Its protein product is CASSRMDREGQYF.

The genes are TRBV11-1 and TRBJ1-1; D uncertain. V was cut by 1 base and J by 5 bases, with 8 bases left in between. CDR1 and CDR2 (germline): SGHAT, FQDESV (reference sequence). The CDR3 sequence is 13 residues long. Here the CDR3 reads CASSLVSYTEAFF. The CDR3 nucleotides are TGTGCCAGCAGCTTAGTTTCGTATACTGAAGCTTTCTTT.

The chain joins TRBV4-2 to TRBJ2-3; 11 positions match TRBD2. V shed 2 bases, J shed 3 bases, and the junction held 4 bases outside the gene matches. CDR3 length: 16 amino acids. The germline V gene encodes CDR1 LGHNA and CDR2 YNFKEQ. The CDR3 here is CASSQRLAGKTDTQYF. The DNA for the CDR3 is TGTGCCAGCAGCCAACGACTAGCGGGGAAAACAGATACGCAGTATTTT.

The CDR3 nucleotides are TGTGCCAGCAGCTTAATGGAGACAGCCCCCGCAAGGGGGGAGCTGTTTTTT. Protein sequence: CASSLMETAPARGELFF. This rearrangement joins TRBV7-6 to TRBJ2-2, with D possibly TRBD1 on 5 matching bases. V dropped 2 bases and J dropped 8 bases, with 21 bases sitting between them. This CDR3 contains 17 residues. Germline CDR1 SGHVS, CDR2 FNYEAQ. Looking up the rest from reference TRBV7-6 and TRBJ2-2 gives the full variable domain: GAGVSQSPRYKVTKRGQDVALRCDPISGHVSLYWYRQALGQGPEFLTYFNYEAQQDKSGLPNDRFSAERPEGSISTLTIQRTEQRDSAMYRCASSLMETAPARGELFFGEGSRLTVL.

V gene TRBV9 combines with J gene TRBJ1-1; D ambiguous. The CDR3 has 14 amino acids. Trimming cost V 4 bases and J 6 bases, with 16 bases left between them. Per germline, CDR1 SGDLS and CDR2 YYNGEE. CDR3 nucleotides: TGTGCCAGCAGCTCTGGATTGGGATTGGCTGAAGCTTTCTTT. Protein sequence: CASSSGLGLAEAFF.

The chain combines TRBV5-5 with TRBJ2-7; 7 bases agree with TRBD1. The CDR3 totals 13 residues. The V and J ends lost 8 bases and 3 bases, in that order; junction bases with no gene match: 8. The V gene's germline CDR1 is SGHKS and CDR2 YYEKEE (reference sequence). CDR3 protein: CASNRGDSYEQYF. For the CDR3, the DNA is TGTGCCAGTAACCGTGGGGACAGCTACGAGCAGTACTTC.

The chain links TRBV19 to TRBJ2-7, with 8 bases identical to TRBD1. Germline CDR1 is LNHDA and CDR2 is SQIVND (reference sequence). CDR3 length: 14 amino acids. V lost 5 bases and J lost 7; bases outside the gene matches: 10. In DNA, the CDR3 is TGTGCCAGTAGTCCGCGGACAGGGTCGTGGGAGCAGTACTTC. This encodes CASSPRTGSWEQYF.

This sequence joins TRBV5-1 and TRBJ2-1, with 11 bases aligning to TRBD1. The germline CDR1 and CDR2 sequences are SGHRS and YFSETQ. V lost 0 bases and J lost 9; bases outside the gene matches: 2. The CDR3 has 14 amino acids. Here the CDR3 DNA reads TGCGCCAGCAGCTTGGTGGGACAGGGGGGTGAGCAGTTCTTC. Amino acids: CASSLVGQGGEQFF.

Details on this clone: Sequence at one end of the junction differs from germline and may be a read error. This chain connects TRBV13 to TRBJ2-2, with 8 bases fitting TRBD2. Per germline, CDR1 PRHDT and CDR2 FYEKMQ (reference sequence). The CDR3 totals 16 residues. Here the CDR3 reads CASSIGTSWGTGELFF. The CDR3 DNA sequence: TGTGCCAGCAGCATAGGGACTAGTTGGGGAACCGGGGAGCTGTTTTTT.

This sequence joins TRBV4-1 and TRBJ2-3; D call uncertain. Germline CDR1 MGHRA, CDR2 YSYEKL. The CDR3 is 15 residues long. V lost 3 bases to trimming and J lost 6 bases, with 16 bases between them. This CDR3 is CASSQEPGPRDTQYF. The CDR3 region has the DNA TGCGCCAGCAGCCAGGAGCCGGGCCCTCGGGATACGCAGTATTTT.

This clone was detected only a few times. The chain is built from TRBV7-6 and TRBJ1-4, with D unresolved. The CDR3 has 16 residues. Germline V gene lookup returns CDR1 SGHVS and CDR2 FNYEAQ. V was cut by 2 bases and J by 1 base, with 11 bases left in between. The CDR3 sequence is CASSLPPALTNEKLFF. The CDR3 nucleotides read TGTGCCAGCAGCTTACCCCCCGCGTTAACTAATGAAAAACTGTTTTTT.

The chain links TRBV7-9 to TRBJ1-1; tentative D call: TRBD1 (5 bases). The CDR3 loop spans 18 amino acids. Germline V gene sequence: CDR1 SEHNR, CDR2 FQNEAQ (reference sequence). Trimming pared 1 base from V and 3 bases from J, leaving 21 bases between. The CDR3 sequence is CASSLVLLVGVPDTEAFF. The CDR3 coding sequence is TGTGCCAGCAGCTTAGTACTTTTGGTAGGGGTTCCCGACACTGAAGCTTTCTTT.

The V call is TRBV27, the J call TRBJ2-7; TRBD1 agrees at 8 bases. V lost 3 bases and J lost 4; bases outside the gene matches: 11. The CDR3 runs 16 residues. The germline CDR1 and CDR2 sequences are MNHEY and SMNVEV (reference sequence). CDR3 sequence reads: CASSFSGGVSMYEQYF. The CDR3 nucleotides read TGTGCCAGCAGTTTTTCAGGGGGCGTATCGATGTACGAGCAGTACTTC.

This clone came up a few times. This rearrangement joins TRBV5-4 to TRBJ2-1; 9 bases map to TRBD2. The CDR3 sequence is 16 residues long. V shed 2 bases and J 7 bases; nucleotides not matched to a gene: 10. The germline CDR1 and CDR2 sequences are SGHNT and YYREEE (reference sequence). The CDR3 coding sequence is TGTGCCAGCAGCTTCCGGGCGGGGGGGTTTGGAAATGAGCAGTTCTTC. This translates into CASSFRAGGFGNEQFF.

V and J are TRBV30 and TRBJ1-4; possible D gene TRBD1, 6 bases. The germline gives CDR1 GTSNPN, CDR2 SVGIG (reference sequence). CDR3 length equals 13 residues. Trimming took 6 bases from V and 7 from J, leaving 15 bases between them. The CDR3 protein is CACQGQNLEKLFF. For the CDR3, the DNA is TGTGCCTGTCAAGGACAGAACCTTGAAAAACTGTTTTTT.

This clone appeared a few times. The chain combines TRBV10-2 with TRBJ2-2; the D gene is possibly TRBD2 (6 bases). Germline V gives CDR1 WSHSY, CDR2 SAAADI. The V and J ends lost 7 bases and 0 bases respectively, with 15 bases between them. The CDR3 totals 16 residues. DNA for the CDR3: TGCGCCAGCATTGAATGGGGGGAAACGAACACCGGGGAGCTGTTTTTT. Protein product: CASIEWGETNTGELFF.

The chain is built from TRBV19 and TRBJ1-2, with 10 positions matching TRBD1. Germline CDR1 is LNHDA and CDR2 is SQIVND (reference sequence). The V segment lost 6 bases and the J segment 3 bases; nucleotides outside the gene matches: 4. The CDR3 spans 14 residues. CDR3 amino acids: CASRMDRGYYGYTF. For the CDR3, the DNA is TGTGCCAGTAGGATGGACAGGGGGTACTATGGCTACACCTTC.

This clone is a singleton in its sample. DNA for the CDR3: TGCAGTGCTTACCGAGAGCCTGGCTACACCTTC. Translating it yields CSAYREPGYTF. The chain recombines TRBV20-1 with TRBJ1-2; D is ambiguous. V was pared by 5 bases and J by 7 bases, with 11 bases between. Germline-derived CDR1 and CDR2 are DFQATT and SNEGSKA (reference sequence). This CDR3 is 11 amino acids long.

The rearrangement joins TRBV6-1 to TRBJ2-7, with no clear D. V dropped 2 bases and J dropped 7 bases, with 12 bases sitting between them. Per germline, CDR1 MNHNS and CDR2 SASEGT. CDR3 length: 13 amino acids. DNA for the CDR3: TGTGCCAGCAGTGAACCTCAATCGAGGGAGCAGTACTTC. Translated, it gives CASSEPQSREQYF.

The CDR3 is CASSFSTDTQYF. Here the CDR3 DNA reads TGTGCCAGCAGTTTCAGCACAGATACGCAGTATTTT. This sequence joins TRBV27 and TRBJ2-3; D not certain. The V end lost 3 bases, the J end lost 0 bases, and 1 base lay between the germline ends. The CDR3 sequence is 12 residues long. From germline, CDR1 is MNHEY and CDR2 SMNVEV (reference sequence).

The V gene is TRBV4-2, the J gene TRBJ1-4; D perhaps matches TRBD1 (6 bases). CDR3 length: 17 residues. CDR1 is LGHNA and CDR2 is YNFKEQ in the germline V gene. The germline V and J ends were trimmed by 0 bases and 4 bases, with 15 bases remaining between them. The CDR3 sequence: CASSQEKATGVNEKLFF. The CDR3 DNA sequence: TGTGCCAGCAGCCAAGAGAAAGCGACAGGCGTTAATGAAAAACTGTTTTTT.

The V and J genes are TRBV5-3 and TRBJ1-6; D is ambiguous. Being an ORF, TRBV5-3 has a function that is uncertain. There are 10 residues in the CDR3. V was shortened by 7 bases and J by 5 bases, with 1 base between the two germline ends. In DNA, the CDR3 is TGTGCCAGACATAATTCACCCCTCCACTTT. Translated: CARHNSPLHF.

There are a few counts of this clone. CDR3 sequence reads: CASRWTGEMGGYTF. CDR3 DNA sequence: TGTGCCAGCAGATGGACAGGGGAGATGGGTGGCTACACCTTC. The V call is TRBV2, the J call TRBJ1-2; 9 positions match TRBD1. There are 14 residues in the CDR3. V was pared by 6 bases and J by 7 bases, with 9 bases of the junction left unmatched. The germline V gene has CDR1 SNHLY and CDR2 FYNNEI.

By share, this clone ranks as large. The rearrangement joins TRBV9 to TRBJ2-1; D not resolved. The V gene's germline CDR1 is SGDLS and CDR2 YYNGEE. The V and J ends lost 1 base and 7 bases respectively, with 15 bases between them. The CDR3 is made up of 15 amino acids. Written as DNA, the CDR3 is TGTGCCAGCAGCGTAAGTGGCCGTGTCGGAAATGAGCAGTTCTTC. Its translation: CASSVSGRVGNEQFF. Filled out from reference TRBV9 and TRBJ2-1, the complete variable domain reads DSGVTQTPKHLITATGQRVTLRCSPRSGDLSVYWYQQSLDQGLQFLIQYYNGEERAKGNILERFSAQQFPDLHSELNLSSLELGDSALYFCASSVSGRVGNEQFFGPGTRLTVL.

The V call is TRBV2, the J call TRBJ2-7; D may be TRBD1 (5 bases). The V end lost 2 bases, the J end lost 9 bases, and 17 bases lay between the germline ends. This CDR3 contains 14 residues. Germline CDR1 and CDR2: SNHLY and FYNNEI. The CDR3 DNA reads TGTGCCAGCAGTGAACAGGGATACCTGTCAGCGCAGTACTTC. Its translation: CASSEQGYLSAQYF.